These 20 T cell receptor beta chains were all obtained from the same sample, sequenced in a study of shared T cell receptors in the human thymus. The assay was immunoSEQ multiplex PCR, and TCRdb's table has in-frame clones only and misses some. The table includes about 540,000 clones, about four fifths detected once. In addition, the sample was reused for a study of human thymus T cells.

The sequenced material came from thymocytes. The receptor source for this set is a boy under two years old with a congenital heart defect.

The gene calls are TRBV7-9 and TRBJ2-7; the match to TRBD2 covers 9 bases. CDR1 is SEHNR and CDR2 is FQNEAQ in the germline V gene (reference sequence). V shed 6 bases, J shed 9 bases, and the junction held 9 bases outside the gene matches. This CDR3 contains 13 residues. Here the CDR3 DNA reads TGTGCCAGCAGTCCTCTAGCGGGGCCGGGGCAGTACTTC. It encodes CASSPLAGPGQYF.

This chain links TRBV2 with TRBJ2-3, with D perhaps TRBD2 (7 bases). Germline CDR1 reads SNHLY; CDR2 reads FYNNEI. Trimming shortened V by 3 bases and J by 2 bases, and 9 bases separated the two germline ends. This CDR3 has 14 residues. The CDR3 nucleotides are TGTGCCAGCAGTGAGGGGGGGCCCACAGATACGCAGTATTTT. Amino acid sequence: CASSEGGPTDTQYF.

The chain uses TRBV2 and TRBJ2-7; 7 bases match TRBD2. Germline V gene sequence: CDR1 SNHLY, CDR2 FYNNEI. This CDR3 is built from 12 residues. Germline trimming cut 5 bases from V and 6 bases from J; bases unmatched to any gene: 4. CDR3 in amino acids: CASSRLASEQYF. For the CDR3, the DNA is TGTGCCAGCAGTAGACTAGCCTCCGAGCAGTACTTC.

The DNA for the CDR3 is TGCGCCAGCAGCGGGGGGCGAAGGGCTGAAGCTTTCTTT. Its translation: CASSGGRRAEAFF. The chain couples TRBV10-1 to TRBJ1-1, with D possibly being TRBD1 (6 bases). The CDR3 sequence is 13 residues long. V lost 6 bases to trimming and J lost 6 bases, with 14 bases between them. Germline V gives CDR1 WNHNN, CDR2 SYGVQD (reference sequence).

The chain recombines TRBV7-8 with TRBJ1-5, with TRBD1 matching 8 bases. J gave up 7 bases and V 1 base, and 9 bases lay outside the gene matches. The germline gives CDR1 SGHVS, CDR2 FQNEAQ. The CDR3 consists of 16 residues. This CDR3 reads CASSLGGAGGCQPQHF. The CDR3 DNA follows: TGTGCCAGCAGCTTAGGGGGCGCAGGGGGCTGCCAGCCCCAGCATTTT.

This clone showed up just a few times. V gene TRBV4-2 combines with J gene TRBJ2-1; 8 positions agree with TRBD2. The CDR3 contains 15 residues. With 8 bases clipped from V and 1 base from J, the junction kept 7 bases outside the gene matches. Germline-derived CDR1 and CDR2 are LGHNA and YNFKEQ. Here the CDR3 reads CASGGGRQSYNEQFF. In DNA form, the CDR3 reads TGTGCCAGCGGCGGCGGGAGGCAGTCCTACAATGAGCAGTTCTTC.

The V call is TRBV14, the J call TRBJ2-1, with D possibly TRBD2 on 6 matching bases. In germline, CDR1 is SGHDN, CDR2 FVKESK. CDR3 length equals 14 residues. V lost 4 bases to trimming and J lost 5 bases, with 12 bases between them. For the CDR3, the DNA is TGTGCCAGCAGCCCCAGCGGGCACAACAATGAGCAGTTCTTC. This encodes CASSPSGHNNEQFF.

The gene calls are TRBV19 and TRBJ2-2, with 10 bases aligning to TRBD2. Germline V gene sequence: CDR1 LNHDA, CDR2 SQIVND (reference sequence). Losses at the gene ends were 1 base for V and 0 bases for J; bases not matched to a gene: 11. The CDR3 has 20 residues. Here the CDR3 DNA reads TGTGCCAGTAGTATAGGCCCCCCGTGGCTAGCGGGAGCGAACACCGGGGAGCTGTTTTTT. This sequence encodes CASSIGPPWLAGANTGELFF.

This chain uses TRBV7-2 with TRBJ2-1, with 9 bases identical to TRBD2. There are 16 residues in the CDR3. The germline gives CDR1 SGHTA, CDR2 FQGNSA. With 3 bases clipped from V and 7 bases from J, the junction kept 10 bases outside the gene matches. The CDR3 DNA reads as TGTGCCAGCAGCTTGTTCCTGAGGCGGGAGGGAAATGAGCAGTTCTTC. It specifies CASSLFLRREGNEQFF.

The chain's CDR3 is CASRPAREAAEQYF. CDR3 in DNA: TGCGCCAGCAGGCCCGCGAGGGAAGCGGCCGAGCAGTACTTC. The chain recombines TRBV10-2 with TRBJ2-7, with D tentatively TRBD2 (5 bases). CDR1 WSHSY and CDR2 SAAADI come from the germline V gene. V was shortened by 6 bases and J by 6 bases, with 18 bases between the two germline ends. The CDR3 is 14 residues long.

This clone was seen a single time. Here the CDR3 DNA reads TGTGCCAGCAGCACCAAACAGGGGGCCGCCGAGCAGTACTTC. Its translation: CASSTKQGAAEQYF. V and J are TRBV27 and TRBJ2-7; TRBD1 aligns across 9 bases. The germline gives CDR1 MNHEY, CDR2 SMNVEV (reference sequence). Trimming cost V 6 bases and J 6 bases; bases outside gene matches: 9. This CDR3 region has 14 residues.

The V gene is TRBV4-3, the J gene TRBJ1-2; 11 positions match TRBD1. CDR1 and CDR2 from the germline V gene are LGHNA and YSLEER. This CDR3 is 14 amino acids long. V lost 6 bases to trimming and J lost 4 bases; unmatched junction nucleotides: 4. The CDR3, as DNA: TGCGCCAGCAGGCCGGACAGGGGGCCCTATGGCTACACCTTC. Its protein product is CASRPDRGPYGYTF.

The chain uses TRBV5-4 and TRBJ1-4; D is perhaps TRBD1 (5 bases). The V end was cut by 7 bases, the J end by 4 bases, with 11 bases between. The germline V gene has CDR1 SGHNT and CDR2 YYREEE (reference sequence). The CDR3 runs to 13 residues. CDR3 in amino acids: CASSDRVNEKLFF. DNA of the CDR3: TGTGCCAGCTCAGACAGAGTTAATGAAAAACTGTTTTTT.

V is TRBV5-6 and J is TRBJ2-4; tentative D call: TRBD1 (5 bases). CDR1 and CDR2 (germline): SGHDT, YYEEEE. The CDR3 contains 14 residues. The V end lost 4 bases, the J end lost 8 bases, and 16 bases lay between the germline ends. The DNA for the CDR3 is TGTGCCAGCAGCCCATTTAGGGGAACCGACATTCAGTACTTC. Encoded protein: CASSPFRGTDIQYF.

This clone was detected once. The CDR3 DNA sequence: TGTGCCAGCAGCTTAGAGACTAGCGGGAGTTTGGGCACCGGGGAGCTGTTTTTT. This gives the protein CASSLETSGSLGTGELFF. The chain combines TRBV7-7 with TRBJ2-2; 12 positions agree with TRBD2. CDR3 length: 18 residues. V gave up 1 base and J gave up 4 bases; unmatched junction bases: 7. Germline-derived CDR1 and CDR2 are SSHAT and FNYEAQ (reference sequence).

V and J are TRBV6-1 and TRBJ2-5, with 15 bases lining up with TRBD2. Germline CDR1 reads MNHNS; CDR2 reads SASEGT. The CDR3 length is 19 residues. The ends lost 2 bases at V and 3 bases at J; junction bases unmatched: 10. The CDR3 spells CASSESCFRTSGREETQYF. The CDR3 DNA reads TGTGCCAGCAGTGAATCCTGCTTTAGGACTAGCGGGAGGGAAGAGACCCAGTACTTC.

V usage is TRBV28 and J usage is TRBJ1-5, with D unclear. V lost 5 bases and J lost 1, with 18 bases in between. Germline CDR1 and CDR2: MDHEN and SYDVKM. The length of the CDR3 is 17 residues. CDR3 in amino acids: CASSLPQRTGSNQPQHF. The CDR3 nucleotides read TGTGCCAGCAGTCTACCCCAGCGGACGGGGAGCAATCAGCCCCAGCATTTT.

The gene calls are TRBV11-2 and TRBJ2-4, with D possibly being TRBD1 (5 bases). Germline loops: CDR1 SGHAT, CDR2 FQNNGV. This CDR3 is built from 17 residues. The V gene lost 0 bases and the J gene lost 0 bases, with 12 bases spanning the gap. The DNA for the CDR3 is TGTGCCAGCAGCTTAGAAGCAGGGAAAATAGCCAAAAACATTCAGTACTTC. As protein: CASSLEAGKIAKNIQYF.

This chain uses TRBV7-9 with TRBJ2-7; weak D call: TRBD2 (5 bases). The CDR3 runs to 11 residues. V gave up 5 bases and J gave up 6 bases, with 8 bases separating them. CDR1 is SEHNR, CDR2 FQNEAQ, per germline (reference sequence). CDR3 residues: CASSIGSEQYF. CDR3 in DNA: TGTGCCAGCAGCATAGGGAGCGAGCAGTACTTC.

This chain uses TRBV4-2 with TRBJ2-7; 12 nucleotides agree with TRBD1. Looked up from germline, CDR1 is LGHNA and CDR2 is YNFKEQ. The CDR3 sequence is 19 residues long. J lost 7 bases, V lost 0 bases, and 16 bases had no gene match. CDR3 sequence (DNA): TGTGCCAGCAGCCAAGAAGGGAACTACCCCGGGACAGGGGGCATAGAGCAGTACTTC. This translates into CASSQEGNYPGTGGIEQYF.